Each of the 27 T cell receptor beta chains below was sequenced from the same sample in a study of OX40 agonist ivuxolimab in advanced cancers. Method: immunoSEQ multiplex PCR; TCRdb's copy keeps in-frame clones and lacks some. The data contain about 95,000 clones, around 82% of them singletons. Sequenced here: CD4+ or CD8+ T cells sorted from blood, sampled in a trial of the OX40 agonist ivuxolimab. These receptors were collected from an adult with an advanced solid tumor such as melanoma, head and neck, liver or kidney cancer.

This chain links TRBV19 with TRBJ2-1; no definite D call. The CDR3 is 14 residues long. CDR1 and CDR2 (germline): LNHDA, SQIVND (reference sequence). The V end was cut by 7 bases, the J end by 6 bases, with 16 bases between. CDR3 nucleotides: TGTGCCAGTAAGAGGCAGACCACGTTCAATGAGCAGTTCTTC. Translating it yields CASKRQTTFNEQFF.

The CDR3 loop is CAWSTNRGNEQFF. The CDR3, as DNA: TGTGCCTGGAGCACTAACCGGGGCAATGAGCAGTTCTTC. This chain connects TRBV30 to TRBJ2-1, with a tentative D call TRBD2 (5 bases). CDR3 length: 13 residues. The V end lost 3 bases, the J end lost 6 bases, and 12 bases lay between the germline ends. From germline, CDR1 is GTSNPN and CDR2 SVGIG (reference sequence).

This sequence joins TRBV7-2 and TRBJ2-7; TRBD2 agrees at 10 bases. With V trimmed by 4 bases and J by 2 bases, 2 bases remained unmatched. Germline V gene sequence: CDR1 SGHTA, CDR2 FQGNSA. This CDR3 region has 14 residues. Here the CDR3 reads CASSSLAGTYEQYF. CDR3 bases: TGTGCCAGCAGCTCACTAGCGGGAACCTACGAGCAGTACTTC.

The chain has TRBV7-9 and TRBJ2-2, with no clear D. Germline CDR1 is SEHNR and CDR2 is FQNEAQ (reference sequence). V was cut by 5 bases and J by 0 bases, with 16 bases left in between. The CDR3 extends over 17 amino acids. CDR3 sequence: CASSPTSSLTNTGELFF. CDR3 bases: TGTGCCAGCAGCCCGACTTCAAGCTTGACGAACACCGGGGAGCTGTTTTTT.

Details on this clone: One end of the junction varies from germline; a read error may be responsible. This chain uses TRBV4-1 with TRBJ2-2; D is unclear. Germline CDR1 and CDR2: MGHRA and YSYEKL. There are 13 residues in the CDR3. CDR3 nucleotides: TGCGCCAGCAGCCAAAGCAACATCGGGGAGCTGTTTTTT. Its protein product is CASSQSNIGELFF.

The chain recombines TRBV4-2 with TRBJ1-2; TRBD1 matches at 9 bases. The V segment lost 0 bases and the J segment 6 bases; nucleotides outside the gene matches: 2. Germline CDR1 is LGHNA and CDR2 is YNFKEQ. The CDR3 has 14 residues. CDR3 amino acids: CASSQDGTGHGYTF. The CDR3 coding sequence is TGTGCCAGCAGCCAAGACGGGACAGGGCATGGCTACACCTTC.

V usage is TRBV30 and J usage is TRBJ2-3; TRBD2 is a possible D gene (5 bases). This CDR3 is built from 12 residues. The V gene's germline CDR1 is GTSNPN and CDR2 SVGIG (reference sequence). V was cut by 1 base and J by 5 bases, with 7 bases left in between. CDR3 sequence: CAWSAAGDTQYF. The CDR3 DNA follows: TGTGCCTGGAGTGCTGCGGGAGATACGCAGTATTTT.

The chain couples TRBV5-6 to TRBJ2-7; D might be TRBD1 or TRBD2, each matching 5 bases. Per germline, CDR1 SGHDT and CDR2 YYEEEE. The CDR3 consists of 16 residues. V lost 4 bases to trimming and J lost 0 bases, with 17 bases between them. CDR3 protein: CASSPDRGRGSYEQYF. In DNA form, the CDR3 reads TGTGCCAGCAGCCCGGACCGGGGCCGCGGCTCCTACGAGCAGTACTTC.

The chain couples TRBV11-2 to TRBJ2-1; D is ambiguous. Trimming cost V 6 bases and J 4 bases, with 4 bases left between them. Germline CDR1 reads SGHAT; CDR2 reads FQNNGV. This CDR3 comprises 11 residues. CDR3: CASRIYNEQFF. In nucleotides, the CDR3 is TGTGCCAGCAGGATATACAATGAGCAGTTCTTC.

CDR3 DNA sequence: TGTGCCAGCAGCGAGGGGCGCTACTATGGCTACACCTTC. This gives the protein CASSEGRYYGYTF. V usage is TRBV7-9 and J usage is TRBJ1-2; D is perhaps TRBD1 (5 bases). V lost 5 bases and J 3 bases, leaving 10 bases between the germline ends. CDR3 length equals 13 residues. Germline lookup yields CDR1 SEHNR and CDR2 FQNEAQ (reference sequence).

Only one count was recorded for this clone. The chain joins TRBV7-2 to TRBJ1-4, with TRBD1 matching 8 bases. Trimming at V came to 6 bases and at J to 11 bases, leaving 11 bases not matched to a gene. The CDR3 length is 14 residues. Germline V lookup: CDR1 SGHTA, CDR2 FQGNSA. The CDR3: CASRVRGPGAKLFF. The CDR3 nucleotides read TGTGCCAGCAGAGTCAGGGGGCCGGGGGCTAAACTGTTTTTT.

Written as DNA, the CDR3 is TGTGCCAGCAGTGAGCCTTTCGACAGGGTTCTCTACGAGCAGTACTTC. Residues: CASSEPFDRVLYEQYF. This chain links TRBV6-4 with TRBJ2-5, with 7 positions matching TRBD1. The J call may be faulty, since TRBJ2-7 better matches the DNA end. This CDR3 spans 16 amino acids. Germline V CDR1 and CDR2: MRHNA, SNTAGT.

The chain is built from TRBV30 and TRBJ1-1; 9 nucleotides line up with TRBD1. Germline V gives CDR1 GTSNPN, CDR2 SVGIG (reference sequence). The V gene end was trimmed by 4 bases and the J gene end by 11 bases; junction bases not matched to a gene: 11. The CDR3 is 13 residues long. The CDR3 spells CAWNRETGGWAFF. The CDR3, as DNA: TGTGCCTGGAATAGGGAGACAGGGGGTTGGGCTTTCTTT.

This clone turned up a few times. V usage is TRBV9 and J usage is TRBJ2-3; no clear D gene. The ends were cut back, 0 bases at V and 1 base at J, with 12 bases in the middle. This CDR3 contains 16 residues. Germline V lookup: CDR1 SGDLS, CDR2 YYNGEE. CDR3 bases: TGTGCCAGCAGCGTAGAGCTATACTACGGCACAGATACGCAGTATTTT. Translation: CASSVELYYGTDTQYF.

The chain joins TRBV4-2 to TRBJ2-1, with D unclear. Germline V lookup: CDR1 LGHNA, CDR2 YNFKEQ. V lost 0 bases, J lost 10 bases, and 22 bases lay in between. This CDR3 is built from 17 residues. CDR3 residues: CASSQDSHEADPAEQFF. The CDR3 nucleotides are TGTGCCAGCAGCCAAGACTCTCATGAGGCGGACCCCGCCGAGCAGTTCTTC.

This clone has only one observation. The chain has TRBV28 and TRBJ2-5; D possibly corresponds to TRBD1 (5 bases). The closer fit of TRBJ2-7 to the DNA end suggests the J call may be wrong. Per germline, CDR1 MDHEN and CDR2 SYDVKM. This CDR3 spans 12 amino acids. CDR3 protein: CASSPGFYEQYF. The CDR3, as DNA: TGTGCCAGCAGTCCAGGGTTCTACGAGCAGTACTTC.

The table lists this clone with a count of one. V is TRBV7-9 and J is TRBJ2-7; no firm D call. The CDR3 is 12 amino acids. Trimming took off 5 bases at V and 2 bases at J, with 7 bases between the two ends. Germline assignment: CDR1 SEHNR and CDR2 FQNEAQ (reference sequence). Written as DNA, the CDR3 is TGTGCCAGCAGCCCTGGGCCCTACGAGCAGTACTTC. Translated: CASSPGPYEQYF.

The chain has TRBV30 and TRBJ2-3, with D possibly TRBD2 on 5 matching bases. CDR1 is GTSNPN, CDR2 SVGIG, per germline (reference sequence). The CDR3 runs to 12 residues. V was trimmed by 3 bases and J by 1 base, leaving 5 bases between them. The CDR3 here is CAWRRGTDTQYF. DNA of the CDR3: TGTGCCTGGAGGAGGGGCACAGATACGCAGTATTTT. Based on the CDR3 plus reference TRBV30 and TRBJ2-3, the full variable domain is SQTIHQWPATLVQPVGSPLSLECTVEGTSNPNLYWYRQAAGRGLQLLFYSVGIGQISSEVPQNLSASRPQDRQFILSSKKLLLSDSGFYLCAWRRGTDTQYFGPGTRLTVL.

The chain has TRBV28 and TRBJ1-3; the D is unclear. Germline V gives CDR1 MDHEN, CDR2 SYDVKM. The CDR3 runs 14 residues. Trimming took off 2 bases at V and 0 bases at J, with 5 bases between the two ends. The chain's CDR3 is CASSLLISGNTIYF. Written as DNA, the CDR3 is TGTGCCAGCAGTTTACTGATCTCTGGAAACACCATATATTTT.

The genes are TRBV7-8 and TRBJ2-1; 14 positions agree with TRBD2. The CDR3 spans 15 residues. V was pared by 4 bases and J by 8 bases, with 4 bases of the junction left unmatched. CDR1 SGHVS and CDR2 FQNEAQ come from the germline V gene. CDR3 sequence (DNA): TGTGCCAGCAGCTACGGGACTAGCGGGAGAGATGAGCAGTTCTTC. As protein: CASSYGTSGRDEQFF.

The chain links TRBV30 to TRBJ2-7; 7 bases match TRBD2. The CDR3 totals 13 residues. The V and J ends lost 3 bases and 6 bases, in that order; junction bases with no gene match: 8. Per germline, CDR1 GTSNPN and CDR2 SVGIG (reference sequence). The CDR3: CAWSSGTIGEQYF. For the CDR3, the DNA is TGTGCCTGGAGCTCCGGGACTATTGGCGAGCAGTACTTC.

This chain joins TRBV6-6 and TRBJ2-7, with 9 bases matching TRBD1. The CDR3 loop spans 14 amino acids. Germline V gene sequence: CDR1 MNHNY, CDR2 SVGAGI (reference sequence). The junction had 5 bases not matched to a gene; V was cut back by 6 bases and J by 2 bases. The CDR3 spells CASRTGTGTYEQYF. The CDR3 region has the DNA TGTGCCAGCAGAACCGGGACAGGGACCTACGAGCAGTACTTC.

The rearrangement links TRBV7-2 to TRBJ1-5; perhaps TRBD1 as D (5 bases). Trimming left V 2 bases short and J 0 bases short, with 8 bases between. Germline V lookup: CDR1 SGHTA, CDR2 FQGNSA. The CDR3 runs 15 residues. Written as DNA, the CDR3 is TGTGCCAGCAGCTTATACGGGGGTAGCAATCAGCCCCAGCATTTT. Translated: CASSLYGGSNQPQHF. The full variable domain, with the rest looked up from reference TRBV7-2 and TRBJ1-5, is GAGVSQSPSNKVTEKGKDVELRCDPISGHTALYWYRQSLGQGLEFLIYFQGNSAPDKSGLPSDRFSAERTGGSVSTLTIQRTQQEDSAVYLCASSLYGGSNQPQHFGDGTRLSIL.

This clone was found once. The gene calls are TRBV5-5 and TRBJ1-5; D call uncertain. The V end lost 4 bases, the J end lost 5 bases, and 16 bases lay between the germline ends. Looked up from germline, CDR1 is SGHKS and CDR2 is YYEKEE (reference sequence). This CDR3 contains 15 residues. Written as DNA, the CDR3 is TGTGCCAGCAGCCCAACAGCCCACACGGATCAGCCCCAGCATTTT. Its protein product is CASSPTAHTDQPQHF.

This clone turned up a few times. The chain couples TRBV30 to TRBJ1-1, with TRBD1 as a possible D gene (6 bases). The CDR3 has 8 amino acids. Germline-derived CDR1 and CDR2 are GTSNPN and SVGIG (reference sequence). The V end lost 8 bases, the J end lost 10 bases, and 8 bases lay between the germline ends. CDR3 residues: CAQGGAFF. The CDR3 DNA reads as TGTGCCCAAGGGGGAGCTTTCTTT.

The chain couples TRBV11-2 to TRBJ1-2, with D hard to call. V was cut by 1 base and J by 3 bases, with 12 bases left in between. The length of the CDR3 is 15 residues. Germline V lookup: CDR1 SGHAT, CDR2 FQNNGV. The CDR3: CASSLGPGIYYGYTF. CDR3 DNA sequence: TGTGCCAGCAGCTTAGGCCCGGGAATCTACTATGGCTACACCTTC.

This clone is termed medium-sized (0.01 to 0.1%). Other DNA variants within this sample encode the same CDR3. Here the CDR3 DNA reads TGTGCCAGCAGCCCACTAGCGGGAGGTGCCACAGATACGCAGTATTTT. Translated, it gives CASSPLAGGATDTQYF. The chain joins TRBV5-4 to TRBJ2-3; 12 nucleotides align to TRBD2. V lost 4 bases to trimming and J lost 2 bases; unmatched junction nucleotides: 5. Germline V gene data show CDR1 as SGHNT and CDR2 as YYREEE (reference sequence). The CDR3 spans 16 residues.